The text below deals with one T cell receptor beta chain. No antigen is known for it. Following extraction, RNA underwent reverse transcription to cDNA, which served as the sequencing template. Only in-frame clones appear in the TCRdb table, and some are missing; sequencing was by immunoSEQ multiplex PCR. The table lists some 5,500 clones, 60% to 70% of them singletons. The data stem from a study of CD8+ T cells in alopecia areata. Overall study results and limits: Affected lesional scalp, above all in alopecia totalis/universalis, was more clonal than normal scalp. Sequencing of scalp tissue also captures the resident alphabeta T cells of normal skin.

V was shortened by 4 bases and J by 5 bases, with 20 bases between the two germline ends. Germline V gene data show CDR1 as SGHNT and CDR2 as YENEEA. The CDR3 length is 16 residues. Peripheral blood samples and lesional scalp punch biopsies were obtained from alopecia areata patients. The rearrangement joins TRBV11-3 to TRBJ1-2; weak D call: TRBD1 (5 bases). The sample here was skin, taken at week 0. The receptor was derived from a human donor with alopecia areata. The CDR3 DNA follows: TGTGCCAGCAGCTCAGAGGGACGGCGCGGGCGATATGGCTACACCTTC. This translates into CASSSEGRRGRYGYTF.